The 20 T cell receptor beta chains below were found in one sample sequenced in a study of blood T cell repertoires in COVID-19. Produced via immunoSEQ multiplex PCR; TCRdb's table is partial and in-frame only. The sample carries 50,000 to 65,000 clones, 80% to 90% recorded once. Sequencing was performed on peripheral blood. All receptors derive from a man aged 40-49 years with acute or convalescent COVID-19.

This chain links TRBV7-3 with TRBJ1-1; D is uncertain. Germline CDR1 is SGHTA and CDR2 is FQGTGA. This CDR3 region has 13 residues. Between the trimmed V and J ends, which lost 5 bases and 3 bases, there was a span of 10 bases. The CDR3 DNA reads as TGTGCCAGCAGCCAGATGAGGGACACTGAAGCTTTCTTT. It encodes CASSQMRDTEAFF.

V and J are TRBV10-1 and TRBJ1-2; 8 positions match TRBD1. Germline lookup yields CDR1 WNHNN and CDR2 SYGVQD (reference sequence). V trimming: 6 bases; J trimming: 3 bases; junction bases outside the gene matches: 3. The CDR3 covers 13 residues. CDR3 amino acids: CASRGQEHYGYTF. DNA of the CDR3: TGCGCCAGCAGGGGACAGGAGCACTATGGCTACACCTTC.

This chain links TRBV5-1 with TRBJ1-1; D is unclear. The germline V gene encodes CDR1 SGHRS and CDR2 YFSETQ. V lost 4 bases and J 2 bases, leaving 15 bases between the germline ends. The CDR3 contains 15 residues. In DNA, the CDR3 is TGCGCCAGCAGCGCCACACTACAAGGAAACACTGAAGCTTTCTTT. It translates to CASSATLQGNTEAFF. The full variable domain, completed using reference TRBV5-1 and TRBJ1-1, is KAGVTQTPRYLIKTRGQQVTLSCSPISGHRSVSWYQQTPGQGLQFLFEYFSETQRNKGNFPGRFSGRQFSNSRSEMNVSTLELGDSALYLCASSATLQGNTEAFFGQGTRLTVV.

V is TRBV3-1 (or the pseudogene TRBV3-2) and J is TRBJ2-1; tentatively, D is TRBD1 (5 bases). Per germline, CDR1 LGHDT and CDR2 YNNKEL (reference sequence). CDR3 size: 15 residues. V dropped 0 bases and J dropped 3 bases, with 9 bases sitting between them. CDR3 protein: CASSQEDRYYNEQFF. The CDR3 coding sequence is TGTGCCAGCAGCCAAGAAGACAGATACTACAATGAGCAGTTCTTC.

The J gene is TRBJ2-6, the V gene TRBV6-1, with 7 bases that match TRBD1. The V gene end was trimmed by 4 bases and the J gene end by 0 bases; junction bases not matched to a gene: 6. The CDR3 consists of 17 residues. Germline V gene lookup returns CDR1 MNHNS and CDR2 SASEGT. The CDR3 DNA reads as TGTGCCAGCAGTGCCGGGACAGAACTCTCTGGGGCCAACGTCCTGACTTTC. It encodes CASSAGTELSGANVLTF.

This clone was recorded only once. The chain links TRBV7-2 to TRBJ2-1; 9 bases align to TRBD2. Germline trimming cut 1 base from V and 7 bases from J; bases unmatched to any gene: 5. Germline V CDR1 and CDR2: SGHTA, FQGNSA. The CDR3 consists of 15 residues. The CDR3 nucleotides read TGTGCCAGCAGCTTAGAGGCGGGGGGGTCGAATGAGCAGTTCTTC. Amino acids: CASSLEAGGSNEQFF.

The chain combines TRBV7-6 with TRBJ1-2; D call uncertain. Germline CDR1 SGHVS, CDR2 FNYEAQ. The CDR3 is 15 residues long. Trimming cost V 5 bases and J 0 bases, with 13 bases left between them. The CDR3 DNA reads TGTGCCAGCAGCCCGAGACGGGGTTCTAACTATGGCTACACCTTC. This translates into CASSPRRGSNYGYTF. The full variable domain, completed using reference TRBV7-6 and TRBJ1-2, is GAGVSQSPRYKVTKRGQDVALRCDPISGHVSLYWYRQALGQGPEFLTYFNYEAQQDKSGLPNDRFSAERPEGSISTLTIQRTEQRDSAMYRCASSPRRGSNYGYTFGSGTRLTVV.

The chain combines TRBV15 with TRBJ1-5; D not certain. V lost 4 bases, J lost 1 base, and 5 bases lay in between. The germline CDR1 and CDR2 sequences are LNHNV and YYDKDF (reference sequence). The CDR3 is 13 amino acids. CDR3 sequence: CATSKLSNQPQHF. CDR3 DNA: TGTGCCACCAGCAAACTCAGCAATCAGCCCCAGCATTTT. The whole variable domain, filled in from reference TRBV15 and TRBJ1-5, reads DAMVIQNPRYQVTQFGKPVTLSCSQTLNHNVMYWYQQKSSQAPKLLFHYYDKDFNNEADTPDNFQSRRPNTSFCFLDIRSPGLGDTAMYLCATSKLSNQPQHFGDGTRLSIL.

The chain joins TRBV20-1 to TRBJ1-5; TRBD1 matches 10 bases. V dropped 3 bases and J dropped 3; count of bases not matched to a gene: 11. The V gene's germline CDR1 is DFQATT and CDR2 SNEGSKA (reference sequence). CDR3 size: 17 residues. CDR3 region: CSASGDRGAENNQPQHF. The CDR3 coding sequence is TGCAGTGCTAGTGGGGACAGGGGCGCGGAGAACAATCAGCCCCAGCATTTT.

The chain uses TRBV7-2 and TRBJ1-5; no definite D call. This CDR3 contains 12 residues. V gave up 3 bases and J gave up 5 bases, with 5 bases separating them. Germline V CDR1 and CDR2: SGHTA, FQGNSA. In nucleotides, the CDR3 is TGTGCCAGCAGCTTGTTCGATCAGCCCCAGCATTTT. Protein product: CASSLFDQPQHF. The full variable domain, in which reference TRBV7-2 and TRBJ1-5 provide the parts outside the CDR3, is GAGVSQSPSNKVTEKGKDVELRCDPISGHTALYWYRQSLGQGLEFLIYFQGNSAPDKSGLPSDRFSAERTGGSVSTLTIQRTQQEDSAVYLCASSLFDQPQHFGDGTRLSIL.

The V gene is TRBV30, the J gene TRBJ1-3; D remains unclear. The CDR3 is made up of 11 amino acids. Germline V gene sequence: CDR1 GTSNPN, CDR2 SVGIG (reference sequence). The ends were cut back, 3 bases at V and 7 bases at J, with 7 bases in the middle. CDR3 region: CAWRPKNTIYF. CDR3 sequence (DNA): TGTGCCTGGAGGCCTAAGAACACCATATATTTT.

The V and J genes are TRBV11-2 and TRBJ1-3; D gene uncertain. Germline-derived CDR1 and CDR2 are SGHAT and FQNNGV. The CDR3 totals 11 residues. The V end was cut by 5 bases, the J end by 9 bases, with 8 bases between. CDR3 in amino acids: CASSPRVTIYF. The CDR3 DNA is TGTGCCAGCAGCCCCCGAGTCACCATATATTTT.

CDR3 sequence: CASSALAAGETQYF. The CDR3 DNA sequence: TGTGCCAGCAGTGCGCTAGCAGCGGGAGAGACCCAGTACTTC. The chain joins TRBV2 to TRBJ2-5; weak D call: TRBD2 (6 bases). Trimming stripped 4 bases from V and 4 bases from J, with 13 bases between. This CDR3 is built from 14 residues. The V gene's germline CDR1 is SNHLY and CDR2 FYNNEI. The full variable domain, its missing parts supplied by reference TRBV2 and TRBJ2-5, is EPEVTQTPSHQVTQMGQEVILRCVPISNHLYFYWYRQILGQKVEFLVSFYNNEISEKSEIFDDQFSVERPDGSNFTLKIRSTKLEDSAMYFCASSALAAGETQYFGPGTRLLVL.

The chain couples TRBV5-6 to TRBJ1-1, with a weak D call TRBD1 (6 bases). V was cut by 4 bases and J by 7 bases, with 14 bases left in between. CDR3 length equals 13 residues. CDR1 and CDR2 from the germline V gene are SGHDT and YYEEEE. For the CDR3, the DNA is TGTGCCAGCAGCACCTACAGGGTGAGTGAAGCTTTCTTT. It specifies CASSTYRVSEAFF.

The chain uses TRBV9 and TRBJ2-2, with 10 positions matching TRBD2. The V gene's germline CDR1 is SGDLS and CDR2 YYNGEE. The ends lost 1 base at V and 5 bases at J; junction bases unmatched: 2. The CDR3 has 15 residues. CDR3 sequence (DNA): TGTGCCAGCAGCGTAACTAGCGGGGAAACCGGGGAGCTGTTTTTT. It yields the protein CASSVTSGETGELFF.

The chain joins TRBV11-1 to TRBJ2-5, with D possibly matching TRBD2 (5 bases). V lost 3 bases, J lost 5 bases, and 16 bases lay in between. The germline V gene has CDR1 SGHAT and CDR2 FQDESV (reference sequence). The CDR3 runs 15 residues. The CDR3 loop reads CASSLRVLEAETQYF. For the CDR3, the DNA is TGTGCCAGCAGCTTGAGGGTCCTGGAGGCGGAGACCCAGTACTTC.

This clone was recorded only once. The V and J genes are TRBV6-5 and TRBJ2-7, with D tentatively TRBD1 (7 bases). The CDR3 contains 14 residues. In germline, CDR1 is MNHEY, CDR2 SVGAGI. The V gene lost 7 bases and the J gene lost 3 bases, with 16 bases spanning the gap. The CDR3, as DNA: TGTGCCAGCAACCCAGGGGGGTTTTACTACGAGCAGTACTTC. Translated, it gives CASNPGGFYYEQYF.

The genes are TRBV6-5 and TRBJ1-3; TRBD1 matches 9 bases. The length of the CDR3 is 15 residues. The J segment lost 4 bases and the V segment lost 6 bases, leaving 7 bases of the junction unmatched. The germline V gene encodes CDR1 MNHEY and CDR2 SVGAGI. The CDR3 here is CASRADRGSGNTIYF. CDR3 nucleotides: TGTGCCAGCAGGGCGGACAGGGGTTCCGGAAACACCATATATTTT.

This rearrangement joins TRBV3-1 (or the pseudogene TRBV3-2) to TRBJ1-3, with D unresolved. V was clipped by 1 base and J by 6 bases, with 16 bases between them. The CDR3 length is 16 residues. Germline V gene sequence: CDR1 LGHDT, CDR2 YNNKEL (reference sequence). In DNA form, the CDR3 reads TGTGCCAGCAGCCAAGTTGGAGGATACAATATAAACACCATATATTTT. Translation gives CASSQVGGYNINTIYF.

This chain connects TRBV6-6 to TRBJ1-5; no clear D gene. Germline CDR1 and CDR2: MNHNY and SVGAGI (reference sequence). V was cut by 0 bases and J by 3 bases, with 6 bases left in between. The CDR3 consists of 14 residues. CDR3 coding DNA: TGTGCCAGCAGTTACTCGATGGCCAATCAGCCCCAGCATTTT. Its protein product is CASSYSMANQPQHF.